A selection of T cell receptor beta chains follows, all from one sample in a study of human T cells and chemical hapten exposure. TCRdb re-called the RACE reads with MiXCR, one entry per CDR3 protein. The data show 350,000 or so distinct CDR3 sequences, 5.5% to 8% seen once. Sequences were derived from whole blood, sampled in connection with sensitization to the hapten diphenylcyclopropenone (DPC). The receptors derive from a woman aged 18-30 years with alopecia areata. Some clones in this sample may be carry-over from other donors' samples. CDR3s include the opening cysteine and the closing phenylalanine or tryptophan. D genes are given only for firm matches. For some rows the clone size is stated as once, few or many, or as a class when expanded; others skip it.

TRBJ1-1 | TRBD1 | TRBV28 | 17 | . | CASSAIDRGGVNTEAFF | TGTGCCAGCAGTGCCATCGACAGGGGAGGCGTGAACACTGAAGCTTTCTTT
TRBJ1-1 | . | TRBV7-9 | 16 | once | CASSLEGPPGDTEAFF | TGTGCCAGCAGCTTAGAAGGTCCCCCGGGGGACACTGAAGCTTTCTTT
TRBJ1-1 | TRBD1 | TRBV6-5 | 14 | few | CASSAGGSDTEAFF | TGTGCCAGCAGCGCAGGGGGATCGGACACTGAAGCTTTCTTT
TRBJ2-1 | TRBD2 | TRBV7-2 | 14 | few | CASRRTSGDNEQFF | TGTGCCAGCAGAAGGACTAGCGGCGACAATGAGCAGTTCTTC
TRBJ2-3 | . | TRBV18 | 14 | . | CASSPTGSADTQYF | TGTGCCAGCTCTCCCACAGGGTCCGCAGATACGCAGTATTTT
TRBJ2-2 | TRBD1 | TRBV12-3/TRBV12-4 | 12 | . | CASRPGQGGVFF | TGTGCCAGCAGACCCGGACAGGGTGGGGTGTTTTTT
TRBJ1-2 | TRBD1 | TRBV28 | 14 | . | CATLRQGADYGYTF | TGTGCCACCCTCCGACAGGGTGCGGACTATGGCTACACCTTC
TRBJ2-1 | . | TRBV20-1 | 12 | many | CSAGGDYNEQFF | TGCAGTGCCGGCGGGGATTACAATGAGCAGTTCTTC
TRBJ1-2 | . | TRBV12-3/TRBV12-4 | 15 | . | CASSLRPAGGVGYTF | TGTGCCAGCAGTTTACGCCCCGCTGGAGGGGTTGGCTACACCTTC
TRBJ2-1 | TRBD2 | TRBV12-3/TRBV12-4 | 15 | few | CASTSRDPAGAEQFF | TGTGCCAGCACCAGTAGGGACCCAGCGGGGGCTGAGCAGTTCTTC